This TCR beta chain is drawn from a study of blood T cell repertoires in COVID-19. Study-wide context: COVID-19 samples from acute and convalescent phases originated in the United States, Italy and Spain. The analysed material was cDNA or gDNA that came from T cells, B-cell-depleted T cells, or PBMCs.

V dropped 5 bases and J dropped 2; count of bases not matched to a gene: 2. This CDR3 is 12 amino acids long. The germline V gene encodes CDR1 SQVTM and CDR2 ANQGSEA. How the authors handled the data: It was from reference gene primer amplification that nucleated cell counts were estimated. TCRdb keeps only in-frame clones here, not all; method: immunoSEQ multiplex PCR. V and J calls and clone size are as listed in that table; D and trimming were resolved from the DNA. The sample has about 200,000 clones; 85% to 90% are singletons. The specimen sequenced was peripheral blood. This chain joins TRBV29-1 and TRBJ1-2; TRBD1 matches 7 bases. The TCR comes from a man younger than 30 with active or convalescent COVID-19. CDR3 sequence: CSVLGQNYGYTF. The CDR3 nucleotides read TGCAGCGTTCTGGGACAGAACTATGGCTACACCTTC.